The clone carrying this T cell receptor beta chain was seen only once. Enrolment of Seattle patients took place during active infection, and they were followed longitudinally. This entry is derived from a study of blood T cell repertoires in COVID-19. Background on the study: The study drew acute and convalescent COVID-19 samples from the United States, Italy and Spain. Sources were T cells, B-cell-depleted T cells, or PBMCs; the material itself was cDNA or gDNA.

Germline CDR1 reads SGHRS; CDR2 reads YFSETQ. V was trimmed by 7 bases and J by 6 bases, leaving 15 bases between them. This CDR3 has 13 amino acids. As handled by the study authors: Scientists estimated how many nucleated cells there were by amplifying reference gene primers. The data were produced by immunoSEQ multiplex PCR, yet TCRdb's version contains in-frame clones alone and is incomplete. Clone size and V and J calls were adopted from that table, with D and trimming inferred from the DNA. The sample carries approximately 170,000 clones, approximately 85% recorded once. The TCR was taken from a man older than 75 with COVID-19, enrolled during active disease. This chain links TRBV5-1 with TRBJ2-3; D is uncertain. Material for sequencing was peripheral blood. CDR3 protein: CASRDPSHDTQYF. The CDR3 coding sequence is TGCGCCAGCCGCGATCCGTCCCATGATACGCAGTATTTT.